These T cell receptor beta chains were read from a single sample in a study of blood T cells in healthy people across ages. TCRdb passed the 5' RACE reads through MiXCR, listing each CDR3 protein once. Of around 600,000 distinct CDR3 sequences in the sample, roughly 48% are singletons; the top ten hold around 23%. Sequenced sample: blood. Every receptor here comes from an elderly man in good health. Each CDR3 is given with its conserved first and last residue. The D gene is left open where the match is weak. Where a row states a size, it is once, few, many or the class of an expanded clone; other rows omit it.

J gene: TRBJ2-3; D gene: TRBD2; clone size: NA; V gene: TRBV11-2; CDR3 protein: CASSLVATSGGVGTQYF; CDR3 DNA: TGTGCCAGCAGCTTAGTGGCGACTAGCGGGGGCGTGGGTACGCAGTATTTT
J gene: TRBJ2-1; D gene: NA; clone size: few; V gene: TRBV15; CDR3 protein: CATSRDRNEQFF; CDR3 DNA: TGTGCCACCAGCAGAGATCGCAATGAGCAGTTCTTC
J gene: TRBJ2-7; D gene: NA; clone size: NA; V gene: TRBV29-1; CDR3 protein: CSVEDEGNEQYF; CDR3 DNA: TGCAGCGTTGAAGATGAGGGAAACGAGCAGTACTTC
J gene: TRBJ1-5; D gene: TRBD1; clone size: NA; V gene: TRBV4-1; CDR3 protein: CASSQGQGALQPQHF; CDR3 DNA: TGCGCCAGCAGCCAAGGTCAGGGGGCTCTTCAGCCCCAGCATTTT
J gene: TRBJ2-5; D gene: TRBD1; clone size: few; V gene: TRBV5-1; CDR3 protein: CASSAGQGLPETQYF; CDR3 DNA: TGCGCCAGCAGCGCCGGACAGGGATTGCCGGAGACCCAGTACTTC
J gene: TRBJ2-5; D gene: NA; clone size: many; V gene: TRBV6-6; CDR3 protein: CASSYGGRETQYF; CDR3 DNA: TGTGCCAGCAGTTACGGTGGGCGAGAGACCCAGTACTTC
J gene: TRBJ1-1; D gene: TRBD1; clone size: few; V gene: TRBV7-3; CDR3 protein: CASSGGTGGWTEAFF; CDR3 DNA: TGTGCCAGCAGTGGGGGGACAGGGGGCTGGACTGAAGCTTTCTTT
J gene: TRBJ1-4; D gene: NA; clone size: once; V gene: TRBV14; CDR3 protein: CASSQDVGPDATNEKLFF; CDR3 DNA: TGTGCCAGCAGTCAAGACGTCGGGCCAGATGCAACTAATGAAAAACTGTTTTTT
J gene: TRBJ2-3; D gene: NA; clone size: NA; V gene: TRBV20-1; CDR3 protein: CSASREDRTDTQYF; CDR3 DNA: TGCAGTGCTAGTAGGGAGGACCGCACAGATACGCAGTATTTT
J gene: TRBJ2-7; D gene: TRBD1; clone size: once; V gene: TRBV28; CDR3 protein: CASTRDRGTEQYF; CDR3 DNA: TGTGCCAGCACCCGGGACAGGGGAACCGAGCAGTACTTC
J gene: TRBJ2-1; D gene: NA; clone size: NA; V gene: TRBV11-2; CDR3 protein: CASSFTGSRRNEQFF; CDR3 DNA: TGTGCCAGCAGCTTCACCGGGAGTCGTCGCAATGAGCAGTTCTTC
J gene: TRBJ1-1; D gene: NA; clone size: many; V gene: TRBV6-6; CDR3 protein: CASSYPWTQNTEAFF; CDR3 DNA: TGTGCCAGCAGTTACCCCTGGACGCAGAACACTGAAGCTTTCTTT
J gene: TRBJ1-2; D gene: TRBD1; clone size: many; V gene: TRBV29-1; CDR3 protein: CSVEGQRGGDGYTF; CDR3 DNA: TGCAGCGTTGAGGGACAGCGAGGGGGAGATGGCTACACCTTC
J gene: TRBJ2-2; D gene: NA; clone size: NA; V gene: TRBV6-1; CDR3 protein: CASSMGSNRNTGELFF; CDR3 DNA: TGTGCCAGCAGCATGGGCAGCAACAGGAACACCGGGGAGCTGTTTTTT
J gene: TRBJ2-3; D gene: TRBD2; clone size: NA; V gene: TRBV7-2; CDR3 protein: CASSLPSGGHDTQYF; CDR3 DNA: TGTGCCAGCAGCTTACCTAGCGGGGGCCACGATACACAGTATTTT
J gene: TRBJ2-1; D gene: NA; clone size: many; V gene: TRBV7-8; CDR3 protein: CASSSGVYNEQFF; CDR3 DNA: TGTGCCAGCAGCTCCGGGGTCTACAATGAGCAGTTCTTC
J gene: TRBJ1-1; D gene: TRBD1; clone size: NA; V gene: TRBV30; CDR3 protein: CAWSRDSSNTEAFF; CDR3 DNA: TGTGCCTGGAGTAGGGACAGCTCGAACACTGAAGCTTTCTTT
J gene: TRBJ2-5; D gene: NA; clone size: NA; V gene: TRBV4-3; CDR3 protein: CASSQEWRGETQYF; CDR3 DNA: TGCGCCAGCAGCCAAGAATGGAGGGGAGAGACCCAGTACTTC
J gene: TRBJ1-5; D gene: NA; clone size: once; V gene: TRBV6-5; CDR3 protein: CASRRTVSSNQPQHF; CDR3 DNA: TGTGCCAGCAGGCGGACAGTTAGTAGCAATCAGCCCCAGCATTTT
J gene: TRBJ1-1; D gene: NA; clone size: NA; V gene: TRBV7-9; CDR3 protein: CASSLGRYNTEAFF; CDR3 DNA: TGTGCCAGCAGCTTGGGACGATATAACACTGAAGCTTTCTTT
J gene: TRBJ2-1; D gene: TRBD2; clone size: NA; V gene: TRBV11-3; CDR3 protein: CASSLDSGNSYDEQFF; CDR3 DNA: TGTGCCAGCAGCTTAGATAGCGGGAACTCCTACGATGAGCAGTTCTTC
J gene: TRBJ2-3; D gene: NA; clone size: few; V gene: TRBV4-3; CDR3 protein: CASSQGLRTDTQYF; CDR3 DNA: TGCGCCAGCAGCCAAGGACTAAGGACAGATACGCAGTATTTT
J gene: TRBJ1-4; D gene: NA; clone size: few; V gene: TRBV12-3/TRBV12-4; CDR3 protein: CASSFSDRGNEKLFF; CDR3 DNA: TGTGCCAGCAGTTTTTCAGATCGGGGTAATGAAAAACTGTTTTTT
J gene: TRBJ2-5; D gene: TRBD2; clone size: NA; V gene: TRBV9; CDR3 protein: CASSVGMGGPFETQYF; CDR3 DNA: TGTGCCAGCAGCGTAGGGATGGGAGGGCCTTTCGAGACCCAGTACTTC
J gene: TRBJ2-7; D gene: NA; clone size: NA; V gene: TRBV10-3; CDR3 protein: CAISESDGSSEQYF; CDR3 DNA: TGTGCCATCAGTGAGTCGGACGGATCCAGCGAGCAGTACTTC
J gene: TRBJ2-3; D gene: NA; clone size: NA; V gene: TRBV20-1; CDR3 protein: CSANPAGDTQYF; CDR3 DNA: TGCAGTGCTAACCCAGCCGGAGATACGCAGTATTTT
J gene: TRBJ2-7; D gene: NA; clone size: NA; V gene: TRBV28; CDR3 protein: CASTIGGLYEQYF; CDR3 DNA: TGTGCCAGCACCATAGGGGGGTTGTACGAGCAGTACTTC
J gene: TRBJ2-5; D gene: NA; clone size: NA; V gene: TRBV6-2/TRBV6-3; CDR3 protein: CASSYFDTGTQYF; CDR3 DNA: TGTGCCAGCAGTTACTTCGACACGGGGACCCAGTACTTC
J gene: TRBJ1-5; D gene: NA; clone size: NA; V gene: TRBV29-1; CDR3 protein: CSVQENSNQPQHF; CDR3 DNA: TGCAGCGTTCAGGAGAATAGCAATCAGCCCCAGCATTTT
J gene: TRBJ1-1; D gene: NA; clone size: NA; V gene: TRBV7-9; CDR3 protein: CASRTGRGLNTEAFF; CDR3 DNA: TGTGCCAGCAGGACAGGTCGTGGTCTGAACACTGAAGCTTTCTTT
J gene: TRBJ2-7; D gene: TRBD1; clone size: NA; V gene: TRBV27; CDR3 protein: CASSVVQGHEQYF; CDR3 DNA: TGTGCCAGCAGTGTCGTACAGGGGCACGAGCAGTACTTC
J gene: TRBJ2-2; D gene: NA; clone size: NA; V gene: TRBV27; CDR3 protein: CASTPGLANTGELFF; CDR3 DNA: TGTGCCAGCACTCCGGGACTTGCGAACACCGGGGAGCTGTTTTTT